This TCR beta chain was identified in a study of early T cells in non-severe SARS-CoV-2 infection (dated by TCRdb to the early 2020s). Turning to the overall study: TCR sequencing used bulk RNA from unsorted whole blood, so alpha and beta chains could not be paired. Broader findings and caveats from the paper: Matching against VDJdb was skewed toward anti-spike CD8 responses, likely underestimated virus-specific expansions, and missed private and CD4 specificities.

At least ten counts were recorded for this clonotype. Its antigen target is currently unknown. No base-level quality is on record; no much larger clone is a single base apart. From the cysteine through the phenylalanine, the CDR3 covers 16 amino acids. Only CDR3 DNA is held: 48 bases, read in frame from base 1. V loses 5 bases of germline sequence and J loses 3 bases, and the interval between the two ends is 20 bases. Taken from the germline V gene (reference sequence), the CDR1 and CDR2 loops are SEHNR and FQNEAQ. The library was produced with 5' RACE. This sample was sequenced with a NextSeq 500. In the TCR library protocol, unique molecular identifiers were attached to individual cDNA molecules to correct for PCR bias and sequencing error. Sequencing covered both TCR alpha and beta chains, and within each sample the abundances of alpha and beta sequences were tightly co-correlated. The paper's processing steps were these. V gene, J gene and CDR3 annotation of TCR sequences was performed with Decombinator V4. TCRs were defined as expanded if a significant change between any two time points was detected under a Poisson model with p below 0.0001. TCR abundances were normalised to the total number of TCRs sequenced per sample and expressed as counts per million. TRAV1-2 paired with TRAJ12, TRAJ20 or TRAJ33 defined MAIT TCRs, while TRAV10 paired with TRAJ18 defined iNKT TCRs. VDJdb, accessed 1 November 2021, was searched for CMV, EBV and SARS-CoV-2 annotated TCRs, with TCRs annotated for multiple antigens excluded. Starting from the raw public reads, TCRdb applied fastp trimming at Q25, assembled clones with MiXCR and retained in-frame beta chains. Here each entry gathers all rows of one CDR3 protein and keeps the most common genes and DNA. None of the V and J calls come from the authors' own analysis; TCRdb made them. The sample profile shows approximately 26,000 distinct CDR3 sequences; 4% to 5% of them were found once. Jointly, the top ten make up 4% to 4.5% of the sample.

Set within a cohort of healthcare workers in London, UK, this nested case-control study involved weekly PCR testing of nasopharyngeal swabs along with blood sampling. Healthcare workers were recruited between 23 and 31 March 2020, during the week of the UK lockdown, and were followed weekly for up to roughly 15 weeks. The specimen was whole blood. The sequence was collected from an adult who was a healthcare worker with PCR-confirmed SARS-CoV-2 infection or an uninfected control (not recorded which). The chain employs TRBV7-9 and TRBJ2-7; TRBD1 is perhaps the D gene, given 5 matching bases. The CDR3 here reads CASSPTWTPNLYEQYF. The sequence in DNA is TGTGCCAGCAGCCCTACGTGGACACCTAACCTCTACGAGCAGTACTTC.